This TCR beta chain was sequenced during a study of blood T cell repertoires in COVID-19. Study context: COVID-19 samples collected from the United States, Italy and Spain covered acute and convalescent phases. PBMCs, B-cell-depleted T cells, or T cells were the source of the cDNA or gDNA that made up the material.

V lost 3 bases to trimming and J lost 7 bases; unmatched junction nucleotides: 6. The germline gives CDR1 SGHTA, CDR2 FQGNSA. This CDR3 is 15 amino acids long. Generated by immunoSEQ multiplex PCR, the TCRdb table keeps only in-frame clones and is missing some. Of about 140,000 clones detected, 60% to 80% appear once; the ten largest clones hold approximately 11%. This chain connects TRBV7-2 to TRBJ1-6; 7 nucleotides line up with TRBD1. The sequence was obtained from a man aged 55 to 70 who had recovered from COVID-19. The material sequenced was peripheral blood. Here the CDR3 reads CASSFIRQGNSPLHF. The CDR3 DNA reads as TGTGCCAGCAGCTTTATCCGACAGGGCAATTCACCCCTCCACTTT.